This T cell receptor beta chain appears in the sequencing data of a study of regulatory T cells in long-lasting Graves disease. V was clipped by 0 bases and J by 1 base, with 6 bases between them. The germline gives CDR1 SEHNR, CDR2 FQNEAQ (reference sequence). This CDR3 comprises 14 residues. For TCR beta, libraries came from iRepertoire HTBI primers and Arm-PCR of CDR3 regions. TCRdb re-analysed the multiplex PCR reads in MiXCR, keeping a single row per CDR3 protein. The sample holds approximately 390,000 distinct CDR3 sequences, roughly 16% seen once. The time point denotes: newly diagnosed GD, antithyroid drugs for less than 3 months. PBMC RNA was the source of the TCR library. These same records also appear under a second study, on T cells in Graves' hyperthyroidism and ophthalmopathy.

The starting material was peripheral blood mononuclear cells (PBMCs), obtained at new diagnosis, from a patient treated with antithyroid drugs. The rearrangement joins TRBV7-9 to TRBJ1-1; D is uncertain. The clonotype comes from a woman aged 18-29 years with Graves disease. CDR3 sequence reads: CASSLADPNTEAFF. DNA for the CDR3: TGTGCCAGCAGCTTAGCAGACCCGAACACTGAAGCTTTCTTT.